These 15 T cell receptor beta chains were all obtained from the same sample, sequenced in a study of T cells after yellow fever vaccination. In TCRdb, the 5' RACE reads were re-called with MiXCR into one record per CDR3 protein. Of over 300,000 distinct CDR3 sequences in the sample, 4.1% are singletons; the top ten hold roughly 25%. The specimen comprised PBMCs, sampled 5 days after the yellow fever booster vaccination. The origin of the receptors is a man aged 18 to 30 who received the YFV17D yellow fever vaccine.

This clonotype was seen more than once but under ten times. The V call is TRBV7-2, the J call TRBJ2-7, with a tentative D call TRBD2 (6 bases). The V end was cut by 5 bases, the J end by 2 bases, with 16 bases between. This CDR3 region has 15 residues. The germline CDR1 and CDR2 sequences are SGHTA and FQGNSA. The DNA for the CDR3 is TGTGCCAGCAGCGGAGGGCGGCCCGGACCCTACGAGCAGTACTTC. Its protein is CASSGGRPGPYEQYF. Drawing the rest from reference TRBV7-2 and TRBJ2-7, the complete variable domain is GAGVSQSPSNKVTEKGKDVELRCDPISGHTALYWYRQSLGQGLEFLIYFQGNSAPDKSGLPSDRFSAERTGGSVSTLTIQRTQQEDSAVYLCASSGGRPGPYEQYFGPGTRLTVT.

There are a few counts of this clonotype. This chain joins TRBV7-2 and TRBJ1-6; D gene unclear. The V gene's germline CDR1 is SGHTA and CDR2 FQGNSA. This CDR3 comprises 17 residues. V was trimmed by 5 bases and J by 6 bases, leaving 20 bases between them. Here the CDR3 reads CASSTLATDTPNSPLHF. Written as DNA, the CDR3 is TGTGCCAGCAGCACGCTCGCGACGGATACTCCTAATTCACCCCTCCACTTT. Looking up the rest from reference TRBV7-2 and TRBJ1-6 gives the full variable domain: GAGVSQSPSNKVTEKGKDVELRCDPISGHTALYWYRQSLGQGLEFLIYFQGNSAPDKSGLPSDRFSAERTGGSVSTLTIQRTQQEDSAVYLCASSTLATDTPNSPLHFGNGTRLTVT.

This clonotype was seen a handful of times. V is TRBV29-1 and J is TRBJ1-1; D is perhaps TRBD1 (5 bases). Per the germline V gene, CDR1 is SQVTM and CDR2 is ANQGSEA. V dropped 2 bases and J dropped 1 base, with 8 bases sitting between them. The CDR3 has 13 amino acids. CDR3 sequence (DNA): TGCAGCGTTGAATTGGGGCAGAACACTGAAGCTTTCTTT. Protein product: CSVELGQNTEAFF.

CDR3 DNA sequence: TGTGCCAGCAGCACAGGGCACAATCAGCCCCAGCATTTT. It yields the protein CASSTGHNQPQHF. V usage is TRBV12-3 or TRBV12-4 and J usage is TRBJ1-5; a weak D match, TRBD1 (6 bases). The ends were cut back, 6 bases at V and 3 bases at J, with 9 bases in the middle. The CDR3 totals 13 residues.

This clonotype was recorded only once. Here the CDR3 omits its conserved ending phenylalanine or tryptophan, so a read error is the likely source. The chain has TRBV7-2 and TRBJ2-2, with no clear D. Germline-derived CDR1 and CDR2 are SGHTA and FQGNSA. The CDR3 covers 13 residues. V lost 1 base, J lost 6 bases, and 6 bases lay in between. In nucleotides, the CDR3 is TGTGCCAGCAGCTTAGTTTACCCCGGGGAGCTGTTTTCT. Its protein product is CASSLVYPGELFS.

This clonotype came up a few times. The genes are TRBV5-6 and TRBJ2-3; D possibly corresponds to TRBD2 (5 bases). The V gene's germline CDR1 is SGHDT and CDR2 YYEEEE. Trimming took 6 bases from V and 1 from J, leaving 15 bases between them. The CDR3 totals 15 residues. The CDR3 loop is CASTTRAGGTDTQYF. DNA of the CDR3: TGTGCCAGCACCACGAGGGCGGGTGGCACAGATACGCAGTATTTT.

The V and J genes are TRBV27 and TRBJ2-3; tentatively, D is TRBD2 (6 bases). Between the trimmed V and J ends, which lost 0 bases and 7 bases, there was a span of 23 bases. The germline V gene encodes CDR1 MNHEY and CDR2 SMNVEV (reference sequence). The CDR3 has 18 amino acids. The CDR3 region is CASSLSLKGLRTGYTQYF. CDR3 nucleotide sequence: TGTGCCAGCAGTTTATCGCTTAAGGGACTGAGGACTGGATATACGCAGTATTTT.

This clonotype has more than one count but fewer than ten. The chain is built from TRBV28 and TRBJ2-2; 7 bases fit TRBD1. This CDR3 comprises 15 residues. Germline CDR1 is MDHEN and CDR2 is SYDVKM. V lost 3 bases to trimming and J lost 2 bases; unmatched junction nucleotides: 3. Here the CDR3 reads CASSFRDRNTGELFF. The CDR3 DNA follows: TGTGCCAGCAGTTTTCGGGACAGAAACACCGGGGAGCTGTTTTTT.

The V gene is TRBV7-2, the J gene TRBJ1-2; D unclear. In germline, CDR1 is SGHTA, CDR2 FQGNSA. Between the trimmed V and J ends, which lost 3 bases and 5 bases, there was a span of 16 bases. This CDR3 is built from 15 residues. CDR3 DNA sequence: TGTGCCAGCAGCTTTAGCTCCGTAAGGGCTTATGGCTACACCTTC. Protein sequence: CASSFSSVRAYGYTF.

This clonotype was picked up many times. This rearrangement joins TRBV18 to TRBJ1-4; a possible D gene is TRBD1 (5 bases). V shed 3 bases and J shed 0 bases, with 8 bases lying between them. This CDR3 has 15 amino acids. CDR1 and CDR2 from the germline V gene are KGHSH and LQKENI. CDR3 sequence: CASSPGTATNEKLFF. As DNA, the CDR3 is TGTGCCAGCTCACCGGGGACCGCAACTAATGAAAAACTGTTTTTT.

This chain connects TRBV7-9 to TRBJ1-6; D ambiguous. The CDR3 covers 13 residues. V lost 5 bases, J lost 7 bases, and 9 bases lay in between. Germline CDR1 reads SEHNR; CDR2 reads FQNEAQ (reference sequence). Here the CDR3 DNA reads TGTGCCAGCAGCCAAGAAGGGAATTCACCCCTCCACTTT. As protein: CASSQEGNSPLHF.

This clonotype has at least ten counts. This chain joins TRBV11-2 and TRBJ2-7, with 9 positions matching TRBD1. The CDR3 has 14 residues. Germline values: CDR1 SGHAT, CDR2 FQNNGV. V was clipped by 5 bases and J by 6 bases; unmatched bases: 8. The CDR3 reads CASSEYRGQSEQYF. The DNA of the CDR3 is TGTGCCAGCAGCGAATACAGGGGGCAAAGCGAGCAGTACTTC.

This clonotype was seen repeatedly, ten times or more. The V gene is TRBV24-1, the J gene TRBJ2-5, with a possible D match to TRBD2 (5 bases). The CDR3 spans 15 residues. Trimming cost V 3 bases and J 2 bases, with 12 bases left between them. Per the germline V gene, CDR1 is KGHDR and CDR2 is SFDVKD. CDR3 in amino acids: CATSDPTGIQETQYF. DNA for the CDR3: TGTGCCACCAGTGATCCCACGGGGATACAAGAGACCCAGTACTTC.

The chain recombines TRBV6-2 or TRBV6-3 with TRBJ2-3; unclear D gene. The germline CDR1 and CDR2 sequences are MNHEY and SVGEGT. The V end was cut by 0 bases, the J end by 4 bases, with 8 bases between. The CDR3 runs to 14 residues. In nucleotides, the CDR3 is TGTGCCAGCAGTTACTCCCCAGAGGCAGATACGCAGTATTTT. Translating gives CASSYSPEADTQYF.

This clonotype was picked up many times. This chain uses TRBV12-3 or TRBV12-4 with TRBJ1-1; D gene ambiguous. The germline V and J ends were trimmed by 6 bases and 2 bases, with 4 bases remaining between them. There are 11 residues in the CDR3. The CDR3, as DNA: TGTGCCAGCAGGGCAAACACTGAAGCTTTCTTT. It specifies CASRANTEAFF.